This T cell receptor beta chain comes out of a study of PD-1 blockade in mismatch repair-deficient tumors. In the study overall: Patients had about eleven mismatch repair-deficient cancer types and were previously treated and progressing.

General study results and limits: Rapid post-treatment expansion, then contraction, generally preceding radiologic response, marked tumor-resident clones.

Data came from immunoSEQ multiplex PCR; TCRdb stores just in-frame clones and leaves some out. There are 30,000 to 35,000 clones in the sample; approximately 84% occur only once, and roughly 3.5% lies in the top ten. This CDR3 contains 16 residues. J lost 2 bases, V lost 1 base, and 3 bases had no gene match. CDR1 and CDR2 (germline): MNHEY, SMNVEV (reference sequence). Every patient had mismatch repair deficiency by PCR or immunohistochemistry. The TCR-sequenced patients were three responders to pembrolizumab. Note on this clone: Its specificity is unknown.

V and J are TRBV27 and TRBJ2-2; 8 positions match TRBD1. This clonotype originated in an adult with mismatch repair-deficient cancer. This specimen consisted of PBMCs, obtained approximately 6 weeks after starting pembrolizumab. The DNA for the CDR3 is TGTGCCAGCAGTTTATATGGACAGGGTAACACCGGGGAGCTGTTTTTT. Translating it yields CASSLYGQGNTGELFF.